This T cell receptor beta chain emerged from a study of tumor-infiltrating lymphocytes in primary liver carcinoma. From unsorted bulk tissue weighing roughly 19-32 mg, DNA and RNA were co-extracted. Starting from 400 to 500 ng of total RNA, TCR beta cDNA was produced with a primer in the constant region. Libraries for TCR beta were built through three nested multiplex PCR rounds, which together made up a slightly modified ARM-PCR procedure. The first two PCR rounds, approximately 10 cycles each, used TRBV1-TRBV30 forward primers and a C-beta reverse primer. TCRdb reanalysed the multiplex PCR reads using MiXCR and keeps one entry per CDR3 protein. The sample gives 100,000 or so distinct CDR3 sequences, around 80% of which show up once; roughly a fifth is in the top ten. Remarks on this clonotype: The junction does not match germline at one end; this may be a read error.

The CDR3 consists of 14 residues. Germline CDR1 SQVTM, CDR2 ANQGSEA. The chain recombines TRBV29-1 with TRBJ2-2; either TRBD1 or TRBD2 may supply D (5 bases each). Input material: liver tumor tissue from sampling region 3. Subset here: tumor region T3, left-lateral pole. The TCR originated in a man aged 35-49 years with primary liver carcinoma and hepatitis B virus infection. Written as DNA, the CDR3 is TGCAGCGTCTATGGAACAGTGGGTCGCAGGGAGCTGCTTTTT. This sequence encodes CSVYGTVGRRELLF.